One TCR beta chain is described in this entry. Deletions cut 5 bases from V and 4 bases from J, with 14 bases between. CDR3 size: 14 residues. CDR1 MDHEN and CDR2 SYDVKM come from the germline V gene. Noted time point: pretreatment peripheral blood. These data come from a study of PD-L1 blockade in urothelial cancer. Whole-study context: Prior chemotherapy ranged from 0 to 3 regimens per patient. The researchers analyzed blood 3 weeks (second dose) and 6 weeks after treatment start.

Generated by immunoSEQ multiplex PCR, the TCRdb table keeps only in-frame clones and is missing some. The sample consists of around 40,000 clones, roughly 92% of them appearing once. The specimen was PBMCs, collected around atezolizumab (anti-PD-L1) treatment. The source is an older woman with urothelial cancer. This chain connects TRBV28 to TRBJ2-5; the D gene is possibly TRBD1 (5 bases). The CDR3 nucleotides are TGTGCCAGCAGTCTGGATGGGGCGCCAGAGACCCAGTACTTC. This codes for CASSLDGAPETQYF.